This T cell receptor beta chain was documented in a study of cytomegalovirus exposure and HLA in healthy donors. This clone occurred a few times. Its antigen is not known. The PCR employed 60 Vbeta primers together with 13 Jbeta primers. The assay was immunoSEQ multiplex PCR, and TCRdb's table has in-frame clones only and misses some. In the table there are about 190,000 clones, roughly 80% of which are singletons. Whole-study results and caveats: As a later analysis showed, a missense DCLRE1C variant was linked to trimming of TCR beta V- and J-genes. Immune exposure was documented only through CMV serostatus.

This CDR3 contains 15 residues. V lost 6 bases, J lost 0 bases, and 4 bases stayed unmatched. The germline V gene has CDR1 MGHDK and CDR2 SYGVNS. This TCR derives from a woman between 18 and 30 years old in good health and CMV-seronegative. The V call is TRBV25-1, the J call TRBJ2-3; 9 bases line up with TRBD1. Sequencing used PBMCs. The CDR3 nucleotides read TGTGCCAGCAGGGAGACAGGGGGAAGCACAGATACGCAGTATTTT. Residues: CASRETGGSTDTQYF.